The 22 T cell receptor beta chains reported below all come from one sample, sequenced in a study of cytomegalovirus exposure and HLA in healthy donors. It was with 60 Vbeta and 13 Jbeta primers that the PCR ran. Libraries were prepared by immunoSEQ multiplex PCR; TCRdb keeps only in-frame clonotypes and omits some of them. The table lists some 140,000 clones, approximately 74% of them singletons. The source material was PBMCs. These receptor sequences come from a man younger than 35 in good health and CMV-seronegative.

This clone was found a few times. The gene calls are TRBV5-6 and TRBJ2-5; TRBD1 matches 8 bases. CDR1 SGHDT and CDR2 YYEEEE come from the germline V gene. The CDR3 is made up of 13 amino acids. J was trimmed by 5 bases and V by 4 bases; bases with no gene match: 4. The CDR3 sequence is CASSQDRAETQYF. CDR3 nucleotides: TGTGCCAGCAGCCAGGACAGGGCGGAGACCCAGTACTTC.

The chain employs TRBV6-1 and TRBJ2-7; D possibly corresponds to TRBD1 (5 bases). V was shortened by 0 bases and J by 6 bases, with 15 bases between the two germline ends. The length of the CDR3 is 15 residues. Germline V gives CDR1 MNHNS, CDR2 SASEGT. The CDR3: CASSEANRSLFEQYF. The CDR3 DNA is TGTGCCAGCAGTGAAGCTAACAGGTCCCTCTTCGAGCAGTACTTC.

The chain is built from TRBV2 and TRBJ1-2, with 12 bases that match TRBD1. The CDR3 contains 14 residues. V gave up 5 bases and J gave up 8 bases; unmatched junction bases: 6. CDR1 is SNHLY and CDR2 is FYNNEI in the germline V gene. The CDR3, as DNA: TGTGCCAGCAGTCCTCCCGGGACAGGGGGCGGCTACACCTTC. This gives the protein CASSPPGTGGGYTF.

This clone was detected a few times. This chain connects TRBV9 to TRBJ2-3; 10 nucleotides agree with TRBD2. The V gene end was trimmed by 2 bases and the J gene end by 1 base; junction bases not matched to a gene: 10. CDR3 length: 18 residues. Germline values: CDR1 SGDLS, CDR2 YYNGEE. The DNA of the CDR3 is TGTGCCAGCAGCGTTCGGGGCGCCCTAGCGGGGGGCACAGATACGCAGTATTTT. It encodes CASSVRGALAGGTDTQYF. The full variable domain, with the rest looked up from reference TRBV9 and TRBJ2-3, is DSGVTQTPKHLITATGQRVTLRCSPRSGDLSVYWYQQSLDQGLQFLIQYYNGEERAKGNILERFSAQQFPDLHSELNLSSLELGDSALYFCASSVRGALAGGTDTQYFGPGTRLTVL.

A few counts support this clone. V is TRBV5-4 and J is TRBJ2-2; possible D gene TRBD2, 5 bases. The germline V and J ends were trimmed by 3 bases and 4 bases, with 13 bases remaining between them. This CDR3 is 15 amino acids long. Germline loops: CDR1 SGHNT, CDR2 YYREEE (reference sequence). The CDR3 bases are TGTGCCAGCAGCTCTCTCGAGCGGCCCACCGGGGAGCTGTTTTTT. It codes for CASSSLERPTGELFF.

The V gene is TRBV9, the J gene TRBJ2-1; possibly TRBD2 for D (7 bases). V was cut by 3 bases and J by 2 bases, with 21 bases left in between. This CDR3 is built from 18 residues. Per germline, CDR1 SGDLS and CDR2 YYNGEE. This chain's CDR3 is CASSGVGWWGGPYNEQFF. The CDR3 nucleotides are TGTGCCAGCAGCGGGGTGGGGTGGTGGGGGGGCCCCTACAATGAGCAGTTCTTC.

This chain joins TRBV28 and TRBJ1-6, with a weak D call TRBD1 (6 bases). CDR3 length: 15 residues. Germline V gene lookup returns CDR1 MDHEN and CDR2 SYDVKM. The ends were cut back, 7 bases at V and 9 bases at J, with 19 bases in the middle. CDR3 residues: CASTSHREVSSPLHF. The CDR3 coding sequence is TGTGCCAGCACCTCCCACAGGGAAGTCAGTTCACCCCTCCACTTT.

Only one count was recorded for this clone. This chain connects TRBV7-2 to TRBJ1-1, with a possible D match to TRBD1 (6 bases). Germline values: CDR1 SGHTA, CDR2 FQGNSA. CDR3 length: 15 amino acids. Trimming left V 5 bases short and J 4 bases short, with 17 bases between. The CDR3 DNA reads as TGTGCCAGCAGCCCTAACAGGGACGGAGGCACTGAAGCTTTCTTT. Its translation is CASSPNRDGGTEAFF.

This clone was counted between two and nine times. The chain carries TRBV11-1 and TRBJ1-1, with 8 bases aligning to TRBD1. V shed 3 bases, J shed 1 base, and the junction held 4 bases outside the gene matches. Germline V gene sequence: CDR1 SGHAT, CDR2 FQDESV (reference sequence). This CDR3 spans 15 amino acids. The CDR3 DNA follows: TGTGCCAGCAGCTTGGGGACAGGAGCGAACACTGAAGCTTTCTTT. The encoded protein is CASSLGTGANTEAFF.

The rearrangement uses TRBV2 and TRBJ1-6; D not certain. In germline, CDR1 is SNHLY, CDR2 FYNNEI. V dropped 4 bases and J dropped 6 bases, with 10 bases sitting between them. The CDR3 contains 14 residues. The CDR3 is CASSGGVSNSPLHF. DNA of the CDR3: TGTGCCAGCAGTGGGGGAGTTAGTAATTCACCCCTCCACTTT.

The genes are TRBV5-4 and TRBJ2-1; 7 bases are a match to TRBD1. This CDR3 has 13 amino acids. Germline loops: CDR1 SGHNT, CDR2 YYREEE (reference sequence). V shed 4 bases and J 8 bases; nucleotides not matched to a gene: 6. CDR3 sequence (DNA): TGTGCCAGCAGCGCTAAGACAGGGTATGAGCAGTTCTTC. Its translation: CASSAKTGYEQFF.

The gene calls are TRBV7-9 and TRBJ1-5; a possible D gene is TRBD1 (5 bases). CDR3 length: 15 amino acids. Looked up from germline, CDR1 is SEHNR and CDR2 is FQNEAQ (reference sequence). Trimming shortened V by 5 bases and J by 4 bases, and 15 bases separated the two germline ends. The CDR3: CASSPGSQENQPQHF. The CDR3 DNA reads TGTGCCAGCAGCCCAGGCTCACAGGAAAATCAGCCCCAGCATTTT. Full variable domain (outside the CDR3, taken from reference TRBV7-9 and TRBJ1-5): DTGVSQNPRHKITKRGQNVTFRCDPISEHNRLYWYRQTLGQGPEFLTYFQNEAQLEKSRLLSDRFSAERPKGSFSTLEIQRTEQGDSAMYLCASSPGSQENQPQHFGDGTRLSIL.

The chain couples TRBV7-9 to TRBJ1-6; perhaps TRBD1 as D (5 bases). The CDR3 has 14 residues. CDR1 is SEHNR and CDR2 is FQNEAQ in the germline V gene (reference sequence). V gave up 4 bases and J gave up 7 bases, with 11 bases separating them. The CDR3: CASSSFGGNSPLHF. The CDR3 region has the DNA TGTGCCAGCAGCTCCTTTGGGGGGAATTCACCCCTCCACTTT.

The rearrangement links TRBV6-1 to TRBJ1-5, with 9 bases identical to TRBD1. The CDR3 is 12 amino acids. V lost 8 bases to trimming and J lost 4 bases; unmatched junction nucleotides: 0. CDR1 is MNHNS, CDR2 SASEGT, per germline. CDR3 sequence (DNA): TGTGCCAGCGGGACAGGGAATCAGCCCCAGCATTTT. Amino acid sequence: CASGTGNQPQHF.

This chain joins TRBV2 and TRBJ1-1; 7 bases are shared with TRBD1. Per the germline V gene, CDR1 is SNHLY and CDR2 is FYNNEI. J was trimmed by 4 bases and V by 6 bases; bases with no gene match: 2. The CDR3 spans 12 residues. The CDR3 sequence is CASRTGFTEAFF. CDR3 coding DNA: TGTGCCAGCAGGACAGGGTTCACTGAAGCTTTCTTT. Filled out from reference TRBV2 and TRBJ1-1, the complete variable domain reads EPEVTQTPSHQVTQMGQEVILRCVPISNHLYFYWYRQILGQKVEFLVSFYNNEISEKSEIFDDQFSVERPDGSNFTLKIRSTKLEDSAMYFCASRTGFTEAFFGQGTRLTVV.

The chain uses TRBV30 and TRBJ2-2; D call uncertain. The germline gives CDR1 GTSNPN, CDR2 SVGIG (reference sequence). V gave up 0 bases and J gave up 5 bases, with 16 bases separating them. The CDR3 runs 16 residues. CDR3 coding DNA: TGTGCCTGGAGTGTTTTTGACAAGAGCTTTACCGGGGAGCTGTTTTTT. Translation gives CAWSVFDKSFTGELFF.

This chain links TRBV5-1 with TRBJ2-2; 9 positions match TRBD1. The V segment lost 4 bases and the J segment 1 base; nucleotides outside the gene matches: 5. This CDR3 has 16 residues. Germline CDR1 is SGHRS and CDR2 is YFSETQ. This CDR3 is CASSKTGQGNTGELFF. The DNA for the CDR3 is TGCGCCAGCAGCAAAACGGGACAGGGGAACACCGGGGAGCTGTTTTTT.

This clone was recorded once. The CDR3 nucleotides read TGTGCCAGTGGTAAACAGAGTTATTACAATGAGCAGTTCTTC. Translating it yields CASGKQSYYNEQFF. V is TRBV10-3 and J is TRBJ2-1; D is uncertain. Trimming took off 10 bases at V and 4 bases at J, with 17 bases between the two ends. Germline V gives CDR1 ENHRY, CDR2 SYGVKD. The CDR3 contains 14 residues.

The V call is TRBV2, the J call TRBJ2-7; D not resolved. The V end lost 11 bases, the J end lost 0 bases, and 14 bases lay between the germline ends. The germline CDR1 and CDR2 sequences are SNHLY and FYNNEI. The CDR3 has 13 residues. The CDR3 sequence is CAVTSENSYEQYF. Here the CDR3 DNA reads TGTGCCGTCACCTCGGAGAACTCCTACGAGCAGTACTTC.

The chain is built from TRBV5-1 and TRBJ2-3, with TRBD1 matching 9 bases. Per the germline V gene, CDR1 is SGHRS and CDR2 is YFSETQ. J lost 1 base, V lost 7 bases, and 4 bases had no gene match. CDR3 length equals 14 residues. The CDR3 DNA reads TGCGCCAGCCACCGGGACAGGGGCACAGATACGCAGTATTTT. Protein product: CASHRDRGTDTQYF.

The J gene is TRBJ1-3, the V gene TRBV30, with D perhaps TRBD1 (5 bases). The CDR3 totals 17 residues. V gave up 4 bases and J gave up 2 bases, with 21 bases separating them. Germline V gene data show CDR1 as GTSNPN and CDR2 as SVGIG (reference sequence). CDR3: CAWTYPETVNAGNTIYF. CDR3 DNA sequence: TGTGCCTGGACATATCCCGAGACAGTGAACGCTGGAAACACCATATATTTT.

The chain has TRBV2 and TRBJ1-5; D is undetermined. V dropped 7 bases and J dropped 0 bases, with 7 bases sitting between them. CDR1 is SNHLY, CDR2 FYNNEI, per germline. The CDR3 covers 13 residues. CDR3 residues: CASNGYSNQPQHF. The DNA of the CDR3 is TGTGCCAGCAACGGGTATAGCAATCAGCCCCAGCATTTT.